A selection of T cell receptor beta chains follows, all from one sample in a study of CD8 T cells in ankylosing spondylitis. In TCRdb, the 5' RACE reads were re-called with MiXCR into one record per CDR3 protein. Of under 250,000 distinct CDR3 sequences detected, approximately 10% appear once; the ten largest clones hold around 3%. Sequencing input: blood, either unsorted or a sorted T cell fraction (not recorded which). Receptor source: a male donor with ankylosing spondylitis or in good health (not recorded which). Both conserved end residues are part of each CDR3.

CDR3 protein	V gene	J gene
CASSFSYGNTEAFF	TRBV7-9	TRBJ1-1
CASSQERGSGAQRYYGYTF	TRBV3-1	TRBJ1-2
CASSARRGGLDIQYF	TRBV9	TRBJ2-4
CAISDNRQGETQYF	TRBV10-3	TRBJ2-5
CASSSIQGPHNEQFF	TRBV7-2	TRBJ2-1
CSAIASGSQETQYF	TRBV20-1	TRBJ2-5
CASSWGTGVRTEAFF	TRBV5-1	TRBJ1-1
CSAAQGGATEAFF	TRBV20-1	TRBJ1-1
CASSPRAGAGAREQYF	TRBV12-3/TRBV12-4	TRBJ2-7
CASTSDRTEQYF	TRBV12-3/TRBV12-4	TRBJ2-7
CASSYTRVSYEQYF	TRBV6-2/TRBV6-3	TRBJ2-7
CSALPGRGEAFF	TRBV20-1	TRBJ1-1
CASSPGTLILGANVLTF	TRBV5-1	TRBJ2-6
CASGLKTGELFF	TRBV19	TRBJ2-2
CATSRPESSGVGLEQFF	TRBV15	TRBJ2-1
CASSTTSGALVTQYF	TRBV3-1	TRBJ2-3
CASSQNRVFYPYEQYF	TRBV12-3/TRBV12-4	TRBJ2-7
CASSPGQGVIHEQFF	TRBV5-1	TRBJ2-1
CASKQGARGYTF	TRBV25-1	TRBJ1-2
CSARDIAGFTDTQYF	TRBV20-1	TRBJ2-3
CASSLNSELPYEQYF	TRBV5-1	TRBJ2-7
CASSLEGTAEQFF	TRBV5-1	TRBJ2-1
CSAFYVTEAFF	TRBV20-1	TRBJ1-1
CASSEWEQGRITDTQYF	TRBV25-1	TRBJ2-3
CASRSGTGSTDTQYF	TRBV5-5	TRBJ2-3
CASQVRWGVNSPLHF	TRBV4-1	TRBJ1-6